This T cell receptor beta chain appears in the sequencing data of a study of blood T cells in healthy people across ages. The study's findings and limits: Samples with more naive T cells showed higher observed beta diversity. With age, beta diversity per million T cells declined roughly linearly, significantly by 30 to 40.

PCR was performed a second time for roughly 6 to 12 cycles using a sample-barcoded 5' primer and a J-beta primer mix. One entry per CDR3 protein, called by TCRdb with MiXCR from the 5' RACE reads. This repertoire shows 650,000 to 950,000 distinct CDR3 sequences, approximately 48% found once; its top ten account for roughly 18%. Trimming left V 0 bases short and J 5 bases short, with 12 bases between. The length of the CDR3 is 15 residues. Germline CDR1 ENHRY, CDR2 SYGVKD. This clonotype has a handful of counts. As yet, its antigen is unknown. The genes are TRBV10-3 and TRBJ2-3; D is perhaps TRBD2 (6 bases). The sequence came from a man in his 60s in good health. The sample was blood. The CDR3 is CAISESTSSVDTQYF. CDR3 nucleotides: TGTGCCATCAGTGAGTCGACTAGTTCAGTAGATACGCAGTATTTT.